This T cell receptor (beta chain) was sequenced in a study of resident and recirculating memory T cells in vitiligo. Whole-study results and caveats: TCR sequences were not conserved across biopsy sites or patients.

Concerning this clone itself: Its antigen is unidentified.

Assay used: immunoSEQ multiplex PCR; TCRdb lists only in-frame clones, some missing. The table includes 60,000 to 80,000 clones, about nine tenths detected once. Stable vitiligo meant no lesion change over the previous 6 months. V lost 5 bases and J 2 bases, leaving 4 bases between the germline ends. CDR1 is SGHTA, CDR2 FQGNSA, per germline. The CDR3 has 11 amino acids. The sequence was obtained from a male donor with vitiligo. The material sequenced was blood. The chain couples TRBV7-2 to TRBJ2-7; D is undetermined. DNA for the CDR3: TGTGCCAGCAGCACTCCCTACGAGCAGTACTTC. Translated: CASSTPYEQYF.